Included here is one T cell receptor (beta chain) sequence, with context. Given a much more abundant clone one base away, this may be a read error. This sample stems from a study of identical twins' blood T cells. Trimming took off 1 base at V and 7 bases at J, with 13 bases between the two ends. The CDR3 sequence is 15 residues long. From germline, CDR1 is SGHDN and CDR2 FVKESK. Using its own MiXCR run on the 5' RACE reads, TCRdb lists one record per CDR3 protein. The sample contains 350,000 to 450,000 distinct CDR3 sequences, about 28% of which appear only once. The sample taken for sequencing was PBMCs. The chain links TRBV14 to TRBJ2-2; D remains ambiguous. The clonotype originates from a woman between 18 and 50 years old in good health. CDR3 coding DNA: TGTGCCAGCAGCCAAGCACAAATCGGGTTCGGGGAGCTGTTTTTT. This codes for CASSQAQIGFGELFF.